Following are 5 T cell receptor beta chains from one sample sequenced in a study of shared clonotypes between healthy human individuals. Produced via immunoSEQ multiplex PCR; TCRdb's table is partial and in-frame only. The sample contains hundreds of thousands of clones, 90% to 96% of which appear only once. The sequencing input was naive CD4+ T cells sorted from blood. Subset of the sample: CD45RA+ positively selected. These receptors all come from a woman aged 30 to 39 in good health.

The gene calls are TRBV5-8 and TRBJ1-4; a weak D match, TRBD1 (6 bases). The CDR3 is made up of 16 amino acids. Per the germline V gene, CDR1 is SGHTS and CDR2 is YDEGEE. V was pared by 4 bases and J by 7 bases, with 20 bases between. CDR3 amino acids: CASSPFGGRAGEKLFF. The CDR3 bases are TGTGCCAGCAGCCCTTTCGGGGGGCGCGCAGGTGAAAAACTGTTTTTT.

The chain recombines TRBV18 with TRBJ2-7, with 7 positions matching TRBD1. This CDR3 is 12 amino acids long. Losses at the gene ends were 6 bases for V and 5 bases for J; bases not matched to a gene: 4. The germline V gene has CDR1 KGHSH and CDR2 LQKENI. The CDR3 spells CASSGTVDEQYF. CDR3 DNA sequence: TGTGCCAGCTCCGGGACAGTAGACGAGCAGTACTTC.

V and J are TRBV27 and TRBJ2-1; D may be TRBD1 (6 bases). The CDR3 is 16 amino acids. V lost 8 bases to trimming and J lost 4 bases, with 21 bases between them. Germline CDR1 reads MNHEY; CDR2 reads SMNVEV (reference sequence). The CDR3 nucleotides are TGTGCCAGCGCTCCGGGGACACACCGGATTTACAATGAGCAGTTCTTC. Amino acid sequence: CASAPGTHRIYNEQFF.

The chain carries TRBV5-4 and TRBJ2-7; D unclear. The V end was cut by 4 bases, the J end by 7 bases, with 15 bases between. Germline V CDR1 and CDR2: SGHNT, YYREEE (reference sequence). The CDR3 spans 13 residues. The CDR3 nucleotides are TGTGCCAGCAGCGGACCTGTGGTCGGGGAGCAGTACTTC. Translation: CASSGPVVGEQYF.

The rearrangement links TRBV30 to TRBJ2-1, with 9 bases aligning to TRBD2. Per germline, CDR1 GTSNPN and CDR2 SVGIG (reference sequence). With 4 bases clipped from V and 8 bases from J, the junction kept 6 bases outside the gene matches. The CDR3 is 13 residues long. CDR3 sequence reads: CAWTSGTSDEQFF. CDR3 nucleotide sequence: TGTGCCTGGACTAGCGGGACTTCCGATGAGCAGTTCTTC.